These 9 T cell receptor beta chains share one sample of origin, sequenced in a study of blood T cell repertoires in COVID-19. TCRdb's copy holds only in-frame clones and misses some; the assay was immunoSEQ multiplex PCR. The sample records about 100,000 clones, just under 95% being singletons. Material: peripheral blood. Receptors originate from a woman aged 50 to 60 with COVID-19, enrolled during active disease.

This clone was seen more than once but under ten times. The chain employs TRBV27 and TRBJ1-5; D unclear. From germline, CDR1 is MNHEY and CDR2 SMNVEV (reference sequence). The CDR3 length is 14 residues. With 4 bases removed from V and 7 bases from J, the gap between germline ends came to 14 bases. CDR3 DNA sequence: TGTGCCAGCAGTTCGCTAGCAGATTGGCAGCCCCAGCATTTT. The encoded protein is CASSSLADWQPQHF.

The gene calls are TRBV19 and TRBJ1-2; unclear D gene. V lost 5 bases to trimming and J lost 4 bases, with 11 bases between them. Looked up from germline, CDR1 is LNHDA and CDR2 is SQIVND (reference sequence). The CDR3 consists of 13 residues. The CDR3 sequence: CASSEAFSYGYTF. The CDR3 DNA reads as TGTGCCAGTAGTGAGGCCTTCTCCTATGGCTACACCTTC.

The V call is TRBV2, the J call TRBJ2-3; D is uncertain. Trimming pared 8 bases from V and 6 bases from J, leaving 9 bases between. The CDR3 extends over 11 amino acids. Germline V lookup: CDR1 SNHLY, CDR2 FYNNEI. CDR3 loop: CASLEVDTQYF. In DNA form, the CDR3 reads TGTGCCAGCTTAGAGGTGGATACGCAGTATTTT.

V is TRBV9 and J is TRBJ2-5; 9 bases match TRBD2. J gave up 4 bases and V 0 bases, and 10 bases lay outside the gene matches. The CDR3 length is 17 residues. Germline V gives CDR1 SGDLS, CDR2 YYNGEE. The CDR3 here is CASSVGGSGGSGETQYF. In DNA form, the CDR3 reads TGTGCCAGCAGCGTAGGAGGTAGCGGGGGATCTGGAGAGACCCAGTACTTC.

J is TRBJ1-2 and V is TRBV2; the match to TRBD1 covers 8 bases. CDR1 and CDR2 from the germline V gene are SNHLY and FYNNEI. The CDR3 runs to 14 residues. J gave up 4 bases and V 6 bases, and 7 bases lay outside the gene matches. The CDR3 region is CASRGQGRGYGYTF. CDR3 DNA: TGTGCCAGCAGAGGACAGGGAAGGGGCTATGGCTACACCTTC.

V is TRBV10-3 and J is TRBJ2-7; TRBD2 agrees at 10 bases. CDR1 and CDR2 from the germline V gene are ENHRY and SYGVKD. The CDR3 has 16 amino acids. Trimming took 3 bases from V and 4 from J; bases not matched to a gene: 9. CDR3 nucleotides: TGTGCCATCAGTGACCAACCGGGACTAGCGATTTACGAGCAGTACTTC. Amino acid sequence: CAISDQPGLAIYEQYF.

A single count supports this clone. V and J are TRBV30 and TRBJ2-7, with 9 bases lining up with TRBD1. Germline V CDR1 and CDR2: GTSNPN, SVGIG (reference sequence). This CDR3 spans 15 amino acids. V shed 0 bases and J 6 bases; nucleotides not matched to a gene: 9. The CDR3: CAWSVPGTGKREQYF. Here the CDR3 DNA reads TGTGCCTGGAGTGTCCCCGGGACAGGGAAACGCGAGCAGTACTTC.

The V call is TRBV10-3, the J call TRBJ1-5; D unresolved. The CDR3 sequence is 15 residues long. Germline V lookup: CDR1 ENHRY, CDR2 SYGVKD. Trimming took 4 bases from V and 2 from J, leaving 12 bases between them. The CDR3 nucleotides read TGTGCCATCAGTGGGGGAGAAGGCGGCAATCAGCCCCAGCATTTT. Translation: CAISGGEGGNQPQHF.

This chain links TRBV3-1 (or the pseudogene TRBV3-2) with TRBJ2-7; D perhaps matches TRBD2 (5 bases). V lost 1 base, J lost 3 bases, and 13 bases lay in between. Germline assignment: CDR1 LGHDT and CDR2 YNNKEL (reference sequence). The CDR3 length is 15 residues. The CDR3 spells CASSQVTGNHYEQYF. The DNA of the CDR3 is TGTGCCAGCAGCCAAGTAACGGGGAACCACTACGAGCAGTACTTC.